This entry lists 24 T cell receptor beta chains sequenced from one sample in a study of cytomegalovirus exposure and HLA in healthy donors. TCRdb keeps only in-frame clones here, not all; method: immunoSEQ multiplex PCR. This table holds about 150,000 clones, 75% to 90% found once. The sample comprised PBMCs. All receptors come from a man aged 18 to 35 in good health and CMV-seropositive.

The chain has TRBV7-9 and TRBJ1-2, with 7 bases that match TRBD1. CDR1 SEHNR and CDR2 FQNEAQ come from the germline V gene (reference sequence). Losses at the gene ends were 0 bases for V and 1 base for J; bases not matched to a gene: 5. The CDR3 extends over 16 amino acids. CDR3 coding DNA: TGTGCCAGCAGCTTAGCACAGGGGCGAGGTAACTATGGCTACACCTTC. Protein: CASSLAQGRGNYGYTF. Based on the CDR3 plus reference TRBV7-9 and TRBJ1-2, the full variable domain is DTGVSQNPRHKITKRGQNVTFRCDPISEHNRLYWYRQTLGQGPEFLTYFQNEAQLEKSRLLSDRFSAERPKGSFSTLEIQRTEQGDSAMYLCASSLAQGRGNYGYTFGSGTRLTVV.

A single count supports this clone. The rearrangement joins TRBV19 to TRBJ1-1; D is unclear. This CDR3 is built from 16 residues. V lost 6 bases and J lost 4, with 21 bases in between. CDR1 is LNHDA and CDR2 is SQIVND in the germline V gene (reference sequence). The DNA for the CDR3 is TGTGCCAGTAGCGCCGAGGGTGGAAGGGTAGCCACTGAAGCTTTCTTT. As protein: CASSAEGGRVATEAFF.

This rearrangement joins TRBV9 to TRBJ1-1; D possibly corresponds to TRBD1 (6 bases). This CDR3 spans 13 amino acids. Germline-derived CDR1 and CDR2 are SGDLS and YYNGEE. V lost 4 bases to trimming and J lost 4 bases, with 11 bases between them. The CDR3 DNA is TGTGCCAGCAGCCTGGGGGCCGGCACTGAAGCTTTCTTT. Its translation is CASSLGAGTEAFF.

The table lists this clone with a count of one. The V gene is TRBV4-1, the J gene TRBJ2-7; 7 bases align to TRBD1. Germline lookup yields CDR1 MGHRA and CDR2 YSYEKL. V trimming: 8 bases; J trimming: 3 bases; junction bases outside the gene matches: 13. This CDR3 is 15 amino acids long. In nucleotides, the CDR3 is TGCGCCAGCTCGGAAGTAGACAGGGCCTACTACGAGCAGTACTTC. This sequence encodes CASSEVDRAYYEQYF.

The rearrangement uses TRBV7-2 and TRBJ2-1; D gene uncertain. Germline loops: CDR1 SGHTA, CDR2 FQGNSA. The length of the CDR3 is 14 residues. With 1 base removed from V and 9 bases from J, the gap between germline ends came to 13 bases. CDR3 loop: CASSLERRSSEQFF. CDR3 sequence (DNA): TGTGCCAGCAGCTTAGAGAGGAGATCGAGTGAGCAGTTCTTC. Together with reference TRBV7-2 and TRBJ2-1, the CDR3 gives the full variable domain: GAGVSQSPSNKVTEKGKDVELRCDPISGHTALYWYRQSLGQGLEFLIYFQGNSAPDKSGLPSDRFSAERTGGSVSTLTIQRTQQEDSAVYLCASSLERRSSEQFFGPGTRLTVL.

This clone has only one observation. The CDR3 DNA reads as TGCAGCGTTGTGAGGAATGAGCAGTTCTTC. This codes for CSVVRNEQFF. The rearrangement uses TRBV29-1 and TRBJ2-1; D remains unclear. This CDR3 spans 10 amino acids. The germline V gene encodes CDR1 SQVTM and CDR2 ANQGSEA. With 4 bases removed from V and 7 bases from J, the gap between germline ends came to 5 bases.

This clone was found once. The J gene is TRBJ2-7, the V gene TRBV4-1, with TRBD1 as a possible D gene (5 bases). Germline assignment: CDR1 MGHRA and CDR2 YSYEKL. Trimming left V 1 base short and J 5 bases short, with 15 bases between. The CDR3 is 15 amino acids. The CDR3 DNA follows: TGCGCCAGCAGCCAAGGGGGCCTCGATGCGGACGAGCAGTACTTC. Its translation: CASSQGGLDADEQYF.

This chain connects TRBV7-9 to TRBJ2-1, with 12 positions matching TRBD2. Per the germline V gene, CDR1 is SEHNR and CDR2 is FQNEAQ (reference sequence). This CDR3 contains 17 residues. The J segment lost 1 base and the V segment lost 4 bases, leaving 5 bases of the junction unmatched. The CDR3 coding sequence is TGTGCCAGCAGCTCCCTAGCGGGGGGGGATTCCTACAATGAGCAGTTCTTC. This sequence encodes CASSSLAGGDSYNEQFF. The full variable domain, rest sourced from reference TRBV7-9 and TRBJ2-1, is DTGVSQNPRHKITKRGQNVTFRCDPISEHNRLYWYRQTLGQGPEFLTYFQNEAQLEKSRLLSDRFSAERPKGSFSTLEIQRTEQGDSAMYLCASSSLAGGDSYNEQFFGPGTRLTVL.

By its share, this clone is medium-sized (0.01 to 0.1%). The chain carries TRBV4-3 and TRBJ1-2, with D unclear. The germline V gene has CDR1 LGHNA and CDR2 YSLEER. The ends were cut back, 3 bases at V and 4 bases at J, with 12 bases in the middle. This CDR3 has 14 amino acids. The CDR3 reads CASSHSDGAYGYTF. The CDR3 DNA follows: TGCGCCAGCAGCCACTCCGACGGAGCCTATGGCTACACCTTC.

The chain is built from TRBV4-1 and TRBJ2-1, with D possibly being TRBD1 (6 bases). Deletions cut 6 bases from V and 1 base from J, with 19 bases between. The CDR3 totals 17 residues. CDR1 and CDR2 (germline): MGHRA, YSYEKL. CDR3 DNA: TGCGCCAGCAGAGGGGGAGATGGCCCCCAATCCTACAATGAGCAGTTCTTC. Translation gives CASRGGDGPQSYNEQFF.

V usage is TRBV4-1 and J usage is TRBJ1-3; tentative D call: TRBD1 (6 bases). CDR3 size: 17 residues. V shed 0 bases and J shed 2 bases, with 14 bases lying between them. Germline V gene sequence: CDR1 MGHRA, CDR2 YSYEKL. For the CDR3, the DNA is TGCGCCAGCAGCCAAGATCGAATACAGGGAACTGGAAACACCATATATTTT. Translating it yields CASSQDRIQGTGNTIYF.

CDR3 in amino acids: CASSQDHGGRANRAYEQYF. The CDR3 nucleotides are TGCGCCAGCAGCCAAGATCACGGCGGGAGGGCCAATAGGGCCTACGAGCAGTACTTC. The chain employs TRBV4-1 and TRBJ2-7; 9 nucleotides agree with TRBD2. The V gene end was trimmed by 0 bases and the J gene end by 2 bases; junction bases not matched to a gene: 14. Germline V gene sequence: CDR1 MGHRA, CDR2 YSYEKL. The CDR3 has 19 residues.

This clone was detected once. The chain carries TRBV4-2 and TRBJ1-5; weak D call: TRBD1 (5 bases). The CDR3 totals 17 residues. V was cut by 0 bases and J by 1 base, with 13 bases left in between. Germline V gives CDR1 LGHNA, CDR2 YNFKEQ. CDR3 DNA sequence: TGTGCCAGCAGCCAAGATGTGGGGCCAGGGAGCAATCAGCCCCAGCATTTT. Its translation: CASSQDVGPGSNQPQHF.

The rearrangement joins TRBV5-1 to TRBJ2-1; 8 bases agree with TRBD2. The V gene's germline CDR1 is SGHRS and CDR2 YFSETQ. The length of the CDR3 is 16 residues. V shed 4 bases and J 2 bases; nucleotides not matched to a gene: 8. The CDR3 coding sequence is TGCGCCAGCAGCCCTAATAGCGGGACCACCTACAATGAGCAGTTCTTC. This gives the protein CASSPNSGTTYNEQFF.

The chain carries TRBV29-1 and TRBJ1-4; no clear D gene. V dropped 6 bases and J dropped 4 bases, with 9 bases sitting between them. Germline-derived CDR1 and CDR2 are SQVTM and ANQGSEA. This CDR3 comprises 12 residues. The DNA for the CDR3 is TGCAGCGTGGCGGCCATTAATGAAAAACTGTTTTTT. Translated, it gives CSVAAINEKLFF.

The chain employs TRBV6-5 and TRBJ1-1; 7 bases are shared with TRBD1. The length of the CDR3 is 12 residues. The germline V gene encodes CDR1 MNHEY and CDR2 SVGAGI. V was pared by 6 bases and J by 4 bases, with 2 bases of the junction left unmatched. As DNA, the CDR3 is TGTGCCAGCAGCCGGGACAGCACTGAAGCTTTCTTT. Translated: CASSRDSTEAFF.

The rearrangement joins TRBV7-8 to TRBJ1-5; 8 nucleotides agree with TRBD1. Germline values: CDR1 SGHVS, CDR2 FQNEAQ. J gave up 6 bases and V 1 base, and 5 bases lay outside the gene matches. This CDR3 contains 15 residues. The CDR3, as DNA: TGTGCCAGCAGCTTAGAGGCAGGGGGCGTTCAGCCCCAGCATTTT. This gives the protein CASSLEAGGVQPQHF.

The genes are TRBV5-1 and TRBJ1-4; D remains unclear. This CDR3 region has 15 residues. CDR1 and CDR2 (germline): SGHRS, YFSETQ. V lost 4 bases to trimming and J lost 0 bases, with 10 bases between them. CDR3: CASSVSGATNEKLFF. Here the CDR3 DNA reads TGCGCCAGCAGCGTTAGTGGTGCAACTAATGAAAAACTGTTTTTT.

V gene TRBV7-3 combines with J gene TRBJ2-7, with 9 bases lining up with TRBD2. J gave up 5 bases and V 3 bases, and 5 bases lay outside the gene matches. This CDR3 spans 14 amino acids. Germline values: CDR1 SGHTA, CDR2 FQGTGA. This CDR3 reads CASSLGSGSHEQYF. CDR3 nucleotides: TGTGCCAGCAGCTTGGGTAGCGGGAGCCACGAGCAGTACTTC.

The gene calls are TRBV7-9 and TRBJ1-1; D may be TRBD1 (6 bases). The length of the CDR3 is 17 residues. Germline V CDR1 and CDR2: SEHNR, FQNEAQ (reference sequence). V was cut by 2 bases and J by 3 bases, with 19 bases left in between. The CDR3 DNA reads as TGTGCCAGCAGCTTATTTGGTGTAGGGGGAGGGGACACTGAAGCTTTCTTT. Translating gives CASSLFGVGGGDTEAFF.

The rearrangement links TRBV28 to TRBJ2-7; 8 bases are shared with TRBD2. With 2 bases clipped from V and 1 base from J, the junction kept 7 bases outside the gene matches. Germline CDR1 is MDHEN and CDR2 is SYDVKM. The CDR3 extends over 16 amino acids. The CDR3 region has the DNA TGTGCCAGCAGTTTAGGGTTCGGGGGGGCTTCCTACGAGCAGTACTTC. Translating it yields CASSLGFGGASYEQYF.

The chain is built from TRBV19 and TRBJ2-3, with D possibly TRBD2 on 5 matching bases. CDR1 is LNHDA and CDR2 is SQIVND in the germline V gene (reference sequence). The CDR3 has 16 amino acids. The V end lost 7 bases, the J end lost 2 bases, and 19 bases lay between the germline ends. CDR3 in amino acids: CASKQKGGANTDTQYF. In DNA, the CDR3 is TGTGCCAGTAAGCAAAAAGGAGGAGCTAACACAGATACGCAGTATTTT.

The chain combines TRBV7-2 with TRBJ2-4; D gene ambiguous. V gave up 1 base and J gave up 7 bases, with 14 bases separating them. This CDR3 has 15 residues. CDR1 is SGHTA, CDR2 FQGNSA, per germline. CDR3 protein: CASSLERSRTNIQYF. The DNA of the CDR3 is TGTGCCAGCAGCTTAGAACGGAGCCGCACGAACATTCAGTACTTC.

The chain carries TRBV21-1 and TRBJ1-2; the table's D gene call, TRBD1, was not cross checked with the DNA. TRBV21-1 has pseudogene status. The CDR3 has 18 residues. CDR3 DNA sequence: TGTGCCAGCAGCAAAGCCCCCGAGGACAGGGTGAGAGGCTATGGCTACACCTTC. It specifies CASSKAPEDRVRGYGYTF.